This T cell receptor (beta chain) originates from a study of blood T cell repertoires in COVID-19. Study as a whole: Specimens from acute and convalescent COVID-19 originated in the United States, Italy and Spain. The cDNA or gDNA used as material had been derived from T cells, B-cell-depleted T cells, or PBMCs.

There are 14 residues in the CDR3. Germline V gives CDR1 MDHEN, CDR2 SYDVKM. The V end lost 4 bases, the J end lost 2 bases, and 12 bases lay between the germline ends. To note about this clone: The same CDR3 also results from other DNA sequences found in this sample.

Methods used by the authors: Researchers report that nucleated cell counts were estimated from reference gene primer amplification. Sequenced by immunoSEQ multiplex PCR; TCRdb stores in-frame clones only, minus some. The V and J calls and the clone size are those of that table, but D and trimming were determined from the DNA. This sample has a few hundred thousand clones, with 80% to 90% found just once. The specimen was peripheral blood. This chain uses TRBV28 with TRBJ2-7; D may be TRBD1 (6 bases). This TCR was recovered from an elderly woman with active or convalescent COVID-19. This CDR3 reads CASSSPTGTYEQYF. In DNA form, the CDR3 reads TGTGCCAGCAGTTCACCTACAGGGACCTACGAGCAGTACTTC.